This T cell receptor (beta chain) was retrieved from a study of PD-L1 blockade in urothelial cancer (dated by TCRdb to about 2017). Regarding the research as a whole: All patients started therapy in the mid-2010s and received atezolizumab 1,200 mg intravenously every 3 weeks. About 85% of the roughly 30 patients were males with bladder-origin urothelial cancer, and about 60% of the 29 reported a prior smoking history. Patients had an ECOG performance status of 0 or 1 and had received between 0 and 3 prior chemotherapy regimens. Blood samples were analyzed at two time points: 3 weeks after treatment start (second dose) and 6 weeks after treatment start. Blood samples gave median yields of around 150,000 T cells and 65,000 to 85,000 unique TCRs, along with a median clonality of approximately 0.08. The study was an exploratory multi-omic analysis of somatic, immune and clinical correlates of response to PD-L1 blockade with atezolizumab in urothelial cancer. Pretreatment tumor samples, along with matched peripheral blood collected serially before and after atezolizumab treatment, underwent TCR sequencing. Durable clinical benefit was defined as progression-free survival longer than 6 months, and TCR features were also tested against progression-free and overall survival. In the same patients, pretreatment tumors underwent whole exome sequencing and RNA sequencing in addition to TCR sequencing. Durable clinical benefit was achieved by nine patients but not by the remaining 20. Under 30 patients had pretreatment blood TCR-seq, some 24 had at least one posttreatment blood collection, and some 24 had tumor TCR-seq.

There are 14 amino acids in the CDR3, from cysteine to phenylalanine inclusive. Only the CDR3 DNA stays, 42 bases, in frame from base 1. Relative to germline, V is 6 bases shorter and J is 3 bases shorter, with 17 bases between their ends. CDR1 is given as SQVTM and CDR2 as ANQGSEA, both from the germline V gene. A note on this clone: No cognate antigen has been identified for it. Per-nucleotide qualities are absent, and no much larger clonotype sits a single base away.

A total of 29 patients with locally advanced or metastatic urothelial carcinoma, treated at Memorial Sloan Kettering on a trial protocol, made up the cohort. Peripheral blood mononuclear cells were collected from each patient pretreatment and during treatment, giving between 1 and 8 total time points per patient. The Qiagen DNeasy Blood extraction kit was used to purify genomic DNA from total PBMCs and from tumor samples. Collected pretreatment and during treatment, PBMCs were isolated and stored as previously described. Broader findings and caveats from the paper: A pretreatment peripheral blood TCR clonality below the median was linked to improved progression-free and overall survival. Because of the small sample size (n ≈ 29) and the many exploratory analyses performed, the results are intended to be regarded as hypothesis-generating. At 3 weeks after the start of treatment, tumor-associated TCR clones in peripheral blood had expanded more in patients with durable benefit (n ≈ 24, p = 0.022).

Synthetic TCR analog templates were spiked into each PCR to estimate absolute template abundance from read counts. The immunoSEQ assay used bias-controlled V and J gene primers to amplify TCRbeta CDR3 regions from genomic DNA. Sequencing of rearranged TCRbeta segments was done at approximately 20X coverage. The source study handled its data this way. Clustering was used to correct sequencing errors, and CDR3s were annotated against IMGT so that V, D and J genes could be assigned. Out-of-frame and stop-codon sequences were excluded, and only productive TCRbeta rearrangements were used in downstream analyses. Clonality was calculated as one minus the Shannon entropy normalized by the log of the number of unique productive sequences. Clones differing between time points or between blood and tumor were identified using Fisher's exact test with Benjamini-Hochberg correction, with an adjusted p below 0.01 applied as the threshold. Entries here come from immuneACCESS through TCRdb and include only in-frame sequences with V and J called. Some clones fail to appear in such tables; in the studies checked, an unresolved V gene covers under half of the shortfall, and the cause of the remainder is unknown. The DNA was the basis for D and trimming; V, J and clone size are from that table. Counted in this sample were 35,000 to 50,000 clones; approximately 77% of them appeared once. The ten largest clones capture approximately 2.9% of the sample.

This receptor was taken from a man in his 70s with urothelial cancer. The source material was PBMCs, sampled around atezolizumab (anti-PD-L1) treatment. This receptor chain uses TRBV29-1 and TRBJ1-2; a tentative D match to TRBD1 spans 6 bases. The DNA reads as follows: TGCAGCGTCCCGGACAGCATCTCTTACTATGGCTACACCTTC. It codes for CSVPDSISYYGYTF.